This entry describes one T cell receptor (beta chain). The entry originates in a study of human T cells and chemical hapten exposure. Study as a whole: Diphenylcyclopropenone was applied weekly to patients' scalps across the approximately 25-week study.

TCRdb ran MiXCR on the RACE reads and lists one entry per CDR3 protein. Of some 180,000 distinct CDR3 sequences in the sample, approximately 20% were seen once. Time point noted: patch test 1, 2 weeks after DPC sensitization. Treatment: therapeutic diphenylcyclopropenone sensitization with weekly scalp DPC. The CDR3 sequence is 12 residues long. Trimming pared 0 bases from V and 7 bases from J, leaving 7 bases between. Germline CDR1 and CDR2: GTSNPN and SVGIG (reference sequence). This chain uses TRBV30 with TRBJ1-5, with D possibly being TRBD1 (5 bases). This TCR was sampled from a woman aged 45-60 years with alopecia areata. Some clones in this sample may be carry-over from other donors' samples. The sequenced sample was whole blood, obtained in connection with sensitization to the hapten diphenylcyclopropenone (DPC). The CDR3 sequence is CAWSVPGQPQHF. The CDR3 region has the DNA TGTGCCTGGAGTGTTCCAGGGCAGCCCCAGCATTTT.